The sample holds many counts of the clone carrying this TCR beta chain. Its antigen is not known. A marrow graft followed busulfan-fludarabine conditioning, with cyclophosphamide on days +3 and +4. The method was immunoSEQ multiplex PCR; TCRdb's version includes in-frame clones alone and lacks a portion of them. In total the sample includes over 10,000 clones, none of them seen once. The data are from a study of T cells after posttransplantation cyclophosphamide. Whole-study results and caveats: Later blood repertoires were often dominated by clones from the donor CD8+ memory compartment. Skin or GI-infiltrating T cells shared few TRB sequences with blood. Recipient CMV seropositivity and CMV reactivation strongly tracked TRB clonality.

The length of the CDR3 is 15 residues. V lost 4 bases and J lost 2; bases outside the gene matches: 6. The germline CDR1 and CDR2 sequences are SGHRS and YFSETQ. This chain uses TRBV5-1 with TRBJ2-5; TRBD1 matches 9 bases. The sequence was obtained from a female patient aged 35-55 years who received an allogeneic stem cell transplant from a related donor, was CMV-positive, and had acute GVHD only. Some T cells may have come from the graft donor. The source material was PBMCs, sampled after allogeneic stem cell transplant with posttransplant cyclophosphamide. The CDR3 DNA sequence: TGCGCCAGCAGCCTAGGACAGGGGCTACAAGAGACCCAGTACTTC. Translated: CASSLGQGLQETQYF. Full variable domain (outside the CDR3, taken from reference TRBV5-1 and TRBJ2-5): KAGVTQTPRYLIKTRGQQVTLSCSPISGHRSVSWYQQTPGQGLQFLFEYFSETQRNKGNFPGRFSGRQFSNSRSEMNVSTLELGDSALYLCASSLGQGLQETQYFGPGTRLLVL.